This TCR beta chain stems from a study of T cell clones after liver transplantation. About the research overall: A pre-transplant mixed lymphocyte reaction with TCRbeta sequencing defined graft-donor-reactive clones followed in post-transplant blood. Broader study findings: Circulating graft-donor-reactive CD4 TCRbeta sequences fell significantly post-transplant in 5 of 8 subjects.

This clone is a singleton in its sample. Antigen unknown. Generated by immunoSEQ multiplex PCR, the TCRdb table keeps only in-frame clones and is missing some. Of about 6,100 clones listed, roughly 85% were seen once; the top ten hold around 33%. This CDR3 has 13 residues. Germline V gene sequence: CDR1 SQVTM, CDR2 ANQGSEA. With 6 bases clipped from V and 5 bases from J, the junction kept 7 bases outside the gene matches. Sorting of unstimulated PBMCs yielded separate CD3+CD4+ and CD3+CD8+ fractions. The sequence came from a human patient who received a liver transplant. Some T cells may possibly be graft donor cells. The chain joins TRBV29-1 to TRBJ1-5; 7 bases agree with TRBD1. Sequenced here: CD8+ T cells from blood, sampled 24 months after liver transplant. Written as DNA, the CDR3 is TGCAGCGTGCTAGACAGGGTAGATCAGCCCCAGCATTTT. Translation gives CSVLDRVDQPQHF.